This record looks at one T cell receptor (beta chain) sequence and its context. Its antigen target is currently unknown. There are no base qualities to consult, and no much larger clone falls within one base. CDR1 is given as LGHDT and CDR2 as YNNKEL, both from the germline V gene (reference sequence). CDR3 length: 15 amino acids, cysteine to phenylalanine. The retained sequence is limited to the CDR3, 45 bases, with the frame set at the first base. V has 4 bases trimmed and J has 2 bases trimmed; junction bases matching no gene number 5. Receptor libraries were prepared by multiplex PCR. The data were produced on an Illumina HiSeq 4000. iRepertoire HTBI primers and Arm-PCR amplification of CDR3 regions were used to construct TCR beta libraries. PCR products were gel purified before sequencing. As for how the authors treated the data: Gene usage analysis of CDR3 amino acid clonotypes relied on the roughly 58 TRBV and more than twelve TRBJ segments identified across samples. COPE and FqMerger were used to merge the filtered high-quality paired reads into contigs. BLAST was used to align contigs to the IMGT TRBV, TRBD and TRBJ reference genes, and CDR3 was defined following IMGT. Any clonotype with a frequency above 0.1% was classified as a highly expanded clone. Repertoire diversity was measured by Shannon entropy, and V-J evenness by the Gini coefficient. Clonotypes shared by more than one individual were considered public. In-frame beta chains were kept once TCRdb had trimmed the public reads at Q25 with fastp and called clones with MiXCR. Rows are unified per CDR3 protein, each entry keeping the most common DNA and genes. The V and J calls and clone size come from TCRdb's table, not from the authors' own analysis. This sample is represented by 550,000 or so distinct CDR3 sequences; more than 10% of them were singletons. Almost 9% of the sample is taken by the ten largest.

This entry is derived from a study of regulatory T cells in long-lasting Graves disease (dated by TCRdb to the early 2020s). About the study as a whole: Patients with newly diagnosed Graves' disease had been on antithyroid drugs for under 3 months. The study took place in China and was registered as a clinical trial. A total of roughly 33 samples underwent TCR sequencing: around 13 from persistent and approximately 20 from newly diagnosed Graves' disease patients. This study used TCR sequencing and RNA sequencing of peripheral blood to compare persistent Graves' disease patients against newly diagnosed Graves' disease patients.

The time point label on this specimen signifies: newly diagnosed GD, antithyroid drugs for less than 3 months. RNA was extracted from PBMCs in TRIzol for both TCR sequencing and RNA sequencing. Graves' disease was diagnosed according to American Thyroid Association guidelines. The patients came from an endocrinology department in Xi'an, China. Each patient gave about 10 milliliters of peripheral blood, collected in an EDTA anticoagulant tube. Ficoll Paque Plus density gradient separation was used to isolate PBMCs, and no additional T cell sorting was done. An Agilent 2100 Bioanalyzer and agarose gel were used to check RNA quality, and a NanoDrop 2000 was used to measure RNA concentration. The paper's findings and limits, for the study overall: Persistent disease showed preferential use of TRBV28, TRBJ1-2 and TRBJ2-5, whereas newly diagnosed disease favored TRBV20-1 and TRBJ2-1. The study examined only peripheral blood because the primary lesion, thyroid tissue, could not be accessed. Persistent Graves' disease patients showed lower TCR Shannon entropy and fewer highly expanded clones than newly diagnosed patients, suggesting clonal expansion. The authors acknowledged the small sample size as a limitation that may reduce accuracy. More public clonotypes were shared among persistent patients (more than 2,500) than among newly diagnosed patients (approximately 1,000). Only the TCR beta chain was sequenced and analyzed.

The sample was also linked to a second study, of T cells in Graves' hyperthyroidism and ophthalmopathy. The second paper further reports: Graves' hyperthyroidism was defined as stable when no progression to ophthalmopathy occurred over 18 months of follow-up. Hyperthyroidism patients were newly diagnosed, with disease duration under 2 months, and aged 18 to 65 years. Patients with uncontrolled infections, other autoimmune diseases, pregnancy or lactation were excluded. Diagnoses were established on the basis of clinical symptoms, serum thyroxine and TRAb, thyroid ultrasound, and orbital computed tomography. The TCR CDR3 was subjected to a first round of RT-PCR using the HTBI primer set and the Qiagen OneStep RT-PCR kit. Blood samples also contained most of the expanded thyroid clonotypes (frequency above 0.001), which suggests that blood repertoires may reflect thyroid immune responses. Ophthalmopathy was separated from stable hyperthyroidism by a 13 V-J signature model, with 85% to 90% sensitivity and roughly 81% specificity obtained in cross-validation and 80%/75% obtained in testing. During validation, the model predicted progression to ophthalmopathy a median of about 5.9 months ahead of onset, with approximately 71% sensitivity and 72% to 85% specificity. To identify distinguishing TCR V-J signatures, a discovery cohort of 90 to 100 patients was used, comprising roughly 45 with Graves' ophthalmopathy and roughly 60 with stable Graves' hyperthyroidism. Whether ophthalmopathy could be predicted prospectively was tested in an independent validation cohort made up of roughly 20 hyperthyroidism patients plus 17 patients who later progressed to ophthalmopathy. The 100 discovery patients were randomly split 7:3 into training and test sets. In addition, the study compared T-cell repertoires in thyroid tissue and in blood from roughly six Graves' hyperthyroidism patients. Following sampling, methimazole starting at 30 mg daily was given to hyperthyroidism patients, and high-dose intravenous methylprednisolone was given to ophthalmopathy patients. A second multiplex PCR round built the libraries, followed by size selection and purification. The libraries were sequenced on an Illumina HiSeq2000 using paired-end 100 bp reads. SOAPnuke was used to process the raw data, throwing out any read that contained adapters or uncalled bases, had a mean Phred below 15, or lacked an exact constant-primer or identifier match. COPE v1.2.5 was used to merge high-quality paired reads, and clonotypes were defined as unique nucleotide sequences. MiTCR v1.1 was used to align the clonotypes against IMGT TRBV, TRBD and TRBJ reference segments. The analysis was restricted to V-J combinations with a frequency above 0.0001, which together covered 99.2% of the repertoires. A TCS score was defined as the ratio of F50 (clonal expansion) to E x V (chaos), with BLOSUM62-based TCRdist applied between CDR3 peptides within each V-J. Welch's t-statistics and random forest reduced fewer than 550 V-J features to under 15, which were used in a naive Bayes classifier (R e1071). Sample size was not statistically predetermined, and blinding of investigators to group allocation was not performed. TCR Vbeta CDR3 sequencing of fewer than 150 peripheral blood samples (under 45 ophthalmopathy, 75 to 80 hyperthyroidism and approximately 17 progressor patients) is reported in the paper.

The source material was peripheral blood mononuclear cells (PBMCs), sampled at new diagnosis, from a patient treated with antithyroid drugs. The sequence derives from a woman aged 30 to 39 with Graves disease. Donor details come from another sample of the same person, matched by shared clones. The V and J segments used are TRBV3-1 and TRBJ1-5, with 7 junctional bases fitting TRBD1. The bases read TGTGCCAGCAGCCTCTCAACAGGGGGCAATCAGCCCCAGCATTTT. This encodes CASSLSTGGNQPQHF.